This T cell receptor beta chain is drawn from a study of spatial heterogeneity in lung cancer. TCRdb called the 5' RACE reads again in MiXCR, with one record for every CDR3 protein. The sample lists tens of thousands of distinct CDR3 sequences, over 9.5% seen once, with 35% to 45% in the top ten. The time point denotes: sample taken at primary tumor resection. Unsorted tumor, nontumor lung tissue or cryopreserved PBMC supplied the whole RNA. This clonotype was seen a handful of times. Germline values: CDR1 SGHRS, CDR2 YFSETQ. Trimming left V 0 bases short and J 2 bases short, with 11 bases between. This CDR3 contains 15 residues.

Sequenced material: PBMCs, taken at surgery. The chain carries TRBV5-1 and TRBJ1-1; no clear D gene. The receptor's source is a male donor with early-stage non-small cell lung cancer. The CDR3 bases are TGCGCCAGCAGCTTGGCCGACCTCCGCAACACTGAAGCTTTCTTT. It translates to CASSLADLRNTEAFF.